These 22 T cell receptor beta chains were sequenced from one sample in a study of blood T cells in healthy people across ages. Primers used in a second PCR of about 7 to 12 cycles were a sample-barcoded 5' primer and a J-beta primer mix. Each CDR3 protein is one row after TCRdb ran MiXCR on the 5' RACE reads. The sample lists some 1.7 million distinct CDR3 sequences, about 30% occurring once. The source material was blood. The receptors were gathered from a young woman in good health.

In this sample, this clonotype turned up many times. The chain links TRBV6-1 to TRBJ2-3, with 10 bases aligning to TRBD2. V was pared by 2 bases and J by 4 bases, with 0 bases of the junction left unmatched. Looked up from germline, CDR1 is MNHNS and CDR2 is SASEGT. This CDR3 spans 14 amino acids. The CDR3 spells CASSELAGADTQYF. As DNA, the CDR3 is TGTGCCAGCAGTGAACTAGCGGGAGCAGATACGCAGTATTTT.

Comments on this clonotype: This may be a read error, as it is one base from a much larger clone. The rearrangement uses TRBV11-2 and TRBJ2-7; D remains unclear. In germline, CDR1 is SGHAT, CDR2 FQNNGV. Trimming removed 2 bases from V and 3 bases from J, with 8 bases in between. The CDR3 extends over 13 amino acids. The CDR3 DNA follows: TGTGCCAGCAGCTTACCCCCCCTCTACGAGCAGTACTTC. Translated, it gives CASSLPPLYEQYF.

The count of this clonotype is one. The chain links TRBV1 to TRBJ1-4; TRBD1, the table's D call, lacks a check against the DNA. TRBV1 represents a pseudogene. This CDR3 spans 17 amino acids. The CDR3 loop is CTSSHDRGLATNEKLFF. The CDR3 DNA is TGCACCAGCAGCCATGACAGGGGCCTTGCAACTAATGAAAAACTGTTTTTT.

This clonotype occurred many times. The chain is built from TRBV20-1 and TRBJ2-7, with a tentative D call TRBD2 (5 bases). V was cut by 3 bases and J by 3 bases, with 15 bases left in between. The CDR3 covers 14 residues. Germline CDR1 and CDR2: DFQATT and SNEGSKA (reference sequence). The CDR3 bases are TGCAGTGCTAGTGAGGGTCTCCTAATCTACGAGCAGTACTTC. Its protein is CSASEGLLIYEQYF.

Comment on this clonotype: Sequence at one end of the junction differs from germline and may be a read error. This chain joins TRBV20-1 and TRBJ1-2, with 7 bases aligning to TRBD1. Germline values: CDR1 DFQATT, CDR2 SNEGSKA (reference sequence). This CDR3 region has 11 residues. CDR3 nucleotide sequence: TGCGGTGCACCCCGACAGGGCGACAGGACCTTC. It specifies CGAPRQGDRTF.

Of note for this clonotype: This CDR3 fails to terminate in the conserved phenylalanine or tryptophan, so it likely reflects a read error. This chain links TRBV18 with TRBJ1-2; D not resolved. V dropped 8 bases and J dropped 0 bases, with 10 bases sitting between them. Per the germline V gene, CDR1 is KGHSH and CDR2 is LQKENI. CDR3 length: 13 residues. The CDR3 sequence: CASGPDSNYGYTC. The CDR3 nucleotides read TGTGCCAGCGGGCCAGACTCTAACTATGGCTACACCTGC.

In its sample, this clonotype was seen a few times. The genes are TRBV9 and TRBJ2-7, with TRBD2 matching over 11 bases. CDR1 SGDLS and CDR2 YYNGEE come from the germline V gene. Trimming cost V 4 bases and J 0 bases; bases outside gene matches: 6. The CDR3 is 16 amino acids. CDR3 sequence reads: CASSPGLAAASYEQYF. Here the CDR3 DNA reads TGTGCCAGCAGCCCGGGACTAGCGGCCGCCTCCTACGAGCAGTACTTC.

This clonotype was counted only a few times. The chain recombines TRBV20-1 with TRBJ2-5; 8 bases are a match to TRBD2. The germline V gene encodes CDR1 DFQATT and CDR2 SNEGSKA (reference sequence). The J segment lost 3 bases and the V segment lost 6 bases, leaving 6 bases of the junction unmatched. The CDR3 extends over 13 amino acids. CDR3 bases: TGCAGTGCCAGTCCGGGACTAGAAGAGACCCAGTACTTC. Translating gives CSASPGLEETQYF.

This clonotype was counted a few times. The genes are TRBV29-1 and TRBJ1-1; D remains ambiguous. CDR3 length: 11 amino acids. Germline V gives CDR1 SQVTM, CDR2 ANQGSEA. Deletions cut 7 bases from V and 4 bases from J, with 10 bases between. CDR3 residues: CSGTGGTEAFF. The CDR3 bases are TGCAGCGGGACGGGAGGCACTGAAGCTTTCTTT.

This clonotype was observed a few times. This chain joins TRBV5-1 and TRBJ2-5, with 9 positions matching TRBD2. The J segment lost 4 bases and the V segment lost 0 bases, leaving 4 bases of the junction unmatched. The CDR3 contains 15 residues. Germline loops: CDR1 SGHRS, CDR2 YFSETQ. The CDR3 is CASSLDSGRLETQYF. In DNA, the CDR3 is TGCGCCAGCAGCTTGGACAGCGGGAGGCTAGAGACCCAGTACTTC.

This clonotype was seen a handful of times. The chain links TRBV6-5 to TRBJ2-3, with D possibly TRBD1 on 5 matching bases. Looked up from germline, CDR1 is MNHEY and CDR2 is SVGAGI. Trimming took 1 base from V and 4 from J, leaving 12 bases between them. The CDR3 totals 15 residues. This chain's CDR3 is CASSYLGRVADTQYF. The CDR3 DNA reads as TGTGCCAGCAGTTACTTGGGCAGGGTGGCAGATACGCAGTATTTT.

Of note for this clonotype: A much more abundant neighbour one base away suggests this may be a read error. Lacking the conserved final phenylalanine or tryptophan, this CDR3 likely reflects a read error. In DNA, the CDR3 is TGTGCCAGCAGTTCCGGACAGGGACGCAATGAGCAGTTCTGC. The encoded protein is CASSSGQGRNEQFC. The chain combines TRBV12-3 or TRBV12-4 with TRBJ2-1; TRBD1 matches 8 bases. This CDR3 has 14 amino acids. The V and J ends lost 4 bases and 6 bases, in that order; junction bases with no gene match: 5.

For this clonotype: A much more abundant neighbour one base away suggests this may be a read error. DNA for the CDR3: TGTGCCAGCAGCCCCCGGACTAATTTCTACGAGCAGTACGTC. Its protein is CASSPRTNFYEQYV. The chain joins TRBV9 to TRBJ2-7; D perhaps matches TRBD2 (6 bases). The CDR3 has 14 residues. V was trimmed by 4 bases and J by 3 bases, leaving 14 bases between them. CDR1 and CDR2 from the germline V gene are SGDLS and YYNGEE.

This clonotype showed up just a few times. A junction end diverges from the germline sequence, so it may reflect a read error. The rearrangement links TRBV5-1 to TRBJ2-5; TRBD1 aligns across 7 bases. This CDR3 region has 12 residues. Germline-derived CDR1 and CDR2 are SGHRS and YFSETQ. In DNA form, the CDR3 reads TGCGCCATTCAGGGGGATGGAGAGACCCCGTACTTC. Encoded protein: CAIQGDGETPYF.

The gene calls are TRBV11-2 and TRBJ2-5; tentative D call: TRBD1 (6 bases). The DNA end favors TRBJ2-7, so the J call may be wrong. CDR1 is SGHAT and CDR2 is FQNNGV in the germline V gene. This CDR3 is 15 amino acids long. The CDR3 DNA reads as TGTGCCAGCAGCTTAGAACAGGGCTCTTTCCACGAGCAGTACTTC. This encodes CASSLEQGSFHEQYF.

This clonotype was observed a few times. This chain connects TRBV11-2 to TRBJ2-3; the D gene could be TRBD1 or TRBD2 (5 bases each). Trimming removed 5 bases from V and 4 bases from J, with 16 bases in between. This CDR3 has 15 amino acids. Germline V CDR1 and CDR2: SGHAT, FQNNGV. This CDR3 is CASSLSRDPADTQYF. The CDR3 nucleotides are TGTGCCAGCAGCCTATCCCGGGACCCGGCAGATACGCAGTATTTT. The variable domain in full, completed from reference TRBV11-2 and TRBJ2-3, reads EAGVAQSPRYKIIEKRQSVAFWCNPISGHATLYWYQQILGQGPKLLIQFQNNGVVDDSQLPKDRFSAERLKGVDSTLKIQPAKLEDSAVYLCASSLSRDPADTQYFGPGTRLTVL.

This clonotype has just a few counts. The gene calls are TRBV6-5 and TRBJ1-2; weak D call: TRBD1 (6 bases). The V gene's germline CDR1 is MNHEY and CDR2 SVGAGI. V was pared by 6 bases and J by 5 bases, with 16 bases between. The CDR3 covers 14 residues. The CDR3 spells CASRGTRDPYGYTF. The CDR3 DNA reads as TGTGCCAGCAGGGGGACAAGGGACCCATATGGCTACACCTTC.

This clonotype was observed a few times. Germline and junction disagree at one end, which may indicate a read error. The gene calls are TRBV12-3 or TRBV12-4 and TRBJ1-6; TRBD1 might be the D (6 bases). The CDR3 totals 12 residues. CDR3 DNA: TGTGCCAACAGTACCGGGACATCACCCCTCCACTTT. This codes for CANSTGTSPLHF.

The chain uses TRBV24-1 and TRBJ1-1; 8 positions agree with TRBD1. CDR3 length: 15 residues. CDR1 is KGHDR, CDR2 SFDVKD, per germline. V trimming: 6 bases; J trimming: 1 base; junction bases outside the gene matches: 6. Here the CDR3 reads CATSPSGTGNTEAFF. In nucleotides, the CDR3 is TGTGCCACCAGTCCATCCGGGACAGGGAACACTGAAGCTTTCTTT.

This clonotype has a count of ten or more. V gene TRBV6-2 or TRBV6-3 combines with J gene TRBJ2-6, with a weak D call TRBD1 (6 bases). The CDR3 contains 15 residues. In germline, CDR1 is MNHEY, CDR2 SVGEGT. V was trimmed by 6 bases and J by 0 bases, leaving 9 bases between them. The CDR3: CASSHRDSGANVLTF. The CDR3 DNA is TGTGCCAGCAGCCACAGGGACTCTGGGGCCAACGTCCTGACTTTC.

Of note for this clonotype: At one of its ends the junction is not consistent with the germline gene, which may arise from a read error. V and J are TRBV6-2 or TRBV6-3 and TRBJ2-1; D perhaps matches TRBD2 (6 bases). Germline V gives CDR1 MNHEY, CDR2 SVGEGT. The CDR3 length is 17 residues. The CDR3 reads CANSYSISSGFYNEQFF. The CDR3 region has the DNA TGTGCCAACAGTTACTCGATATCCAGCGGGTTCTACAATGAGCAGTTCTTC.

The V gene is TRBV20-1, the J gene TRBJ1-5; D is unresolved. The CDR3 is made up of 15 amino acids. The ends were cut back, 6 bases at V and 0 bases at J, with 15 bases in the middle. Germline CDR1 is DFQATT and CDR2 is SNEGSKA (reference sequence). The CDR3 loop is CSAPSPGPSNQPQHF. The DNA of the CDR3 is TGCAGTGCCCCATCACCAGGCCCTAGCAATCAGCCCCAGCATTTT.